This T cell receptor beta chain was sequenced in a study of T cells in Graves' hyperthyroidism and ophthalmopathy. Germline CDR1 SGHTA, CDR2 FQGNSA. The CDR3 totals 13 residues. Comments on this clonotype: This could be a read error, since a much larger clone is one nucleotide away.

The investigators amplified TCR beta CDR3 regions from RNA transcripts. First-round RT-PCR of the TCR CDR3 relied on the HTBI primer set. TCRdb called the multiplex PCR reads again in MiXCR, with one record for every CDR3 protein. The sample has hundreds of thousands of distinct CDR3 sequences, 46% seen once; the top ten hold 6.5% to 9%. The TCR comes from a woman in her late teens or twenties with Graves' hyperthyroidism. The material sequenced was peripheral blood or thyroid tissue (not recorded which). The chain employs TRBV7-2 and TRBJ2-7, with D perhaps being TRBD1 or TRBD2 (7 bases each). The CDR3 spells CASRGTAGYEQHF. CDR3 coding DNA: TGTGCCAGCAGAGGGACAGCGGGATACGAGCAGCACTTC.